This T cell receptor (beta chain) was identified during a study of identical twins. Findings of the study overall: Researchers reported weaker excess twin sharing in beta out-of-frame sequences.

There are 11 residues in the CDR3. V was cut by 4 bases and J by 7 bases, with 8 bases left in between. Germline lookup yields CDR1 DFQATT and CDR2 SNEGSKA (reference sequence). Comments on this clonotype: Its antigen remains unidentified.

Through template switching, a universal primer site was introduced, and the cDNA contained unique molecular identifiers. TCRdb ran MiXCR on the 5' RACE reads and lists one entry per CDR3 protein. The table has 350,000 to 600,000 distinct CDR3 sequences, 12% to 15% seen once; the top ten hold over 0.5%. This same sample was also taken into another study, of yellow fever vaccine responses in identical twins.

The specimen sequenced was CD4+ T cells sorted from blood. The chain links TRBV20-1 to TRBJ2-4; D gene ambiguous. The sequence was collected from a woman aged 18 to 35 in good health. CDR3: CSAIVINIQYF. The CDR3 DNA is TGCAGTGCTATCGTAATTAACATTCAGTACTTC.